The 8 T cell receptor beta chains below all came from one sample that was sequenced in a study of CD8 T cells in ankylosing spondylitis. Findings of the study overall: There was a TCR beta motif, made of eight highly homologous variants, that appeared characteristic of ankylosing spondylitis blood.

No antigen is known for these receptors. Using its own MiXCR run on the 5' RACE reads, TCRdb lists one record per CDR3 protein. The data hold about 500,000 distinct CDR3 sequences, with over 4% observed a single time. What was sequenced was blood, either unsorted or a sorted T cell fraction (not recorded which). These receptors were taken from a male donor with ankylosing spondylitis.

This clonotype came up many times. A junction boundary mismatches the germline segment, possibly from a read error. The CDR3 sequence is CASSFRAMNTEAFF. In DNA, the CDR3 is TGCGCCAGCAGCTTCCGGGCTATGAACACTGAAGCTTTCTTT. The gene calls are TRBV12-3 or TRBV12-4 and TRBJ1-1; D is unresolved. This CDR3 is 14 amino acids long.

Only a few counts were recorded for this clonotype. The chain carries TRBV6-2 or TRBV6-3 and TRBJ2-3, with TRBD2 identical over 12 bases. J lost 5 bases, V lost 8 bases, and 8 bases had no gene match. The CDR3 spans 15 residues. CDR1 is MNHEY and CDR2 is SVGEGT in the germline V gene. The CDR3 DNA follows: TGTGCCAGCGGCCCGACTAGCGGGAGAGGAGATACGCAGTATTTT. It translates to CASGPTSGRGDTQYF.

This clonotype was counted at least ten times. The chain carries TRBV29-1 and TRBJ2-5; D is undetermined. This CDR3 is 13 amino acids long. V gave up 4 bases and J gave up 7 bases, with 16 bases separating them. Germline loops: CDR1 SQVTM, CDR2 ANQGSEA. CDR3 nucleotide sequence: TGCAGCGTTGTTGCCCGGGCCTTGGCGACCCAGTACTTC. It encodes CSVVARALATQYF.

There are many counts of this clonotype. This sequence joins TRBV5-1 and TRBJ2-7; tentative D call: TRBD1 (6 bases). The CDR3 sequence is 13 residues long. The V end was cut by 4 bases, the J end by 4 bases, with 12 bases between. Germline V gene lookup returns CDR1 SGHRS and CDR2 YFSETQ. The CDR3, as DNA: TGCGCCAGCAGCGTATCGACAGGATACGAGCAGTACTTC. Translation: CASSVSTGYEQYF.

This clonotype has ten or more counts. The chain links TRBV7-9 to TRBJ1-1; 7 nucleotides match TRBD1. V was clipped by 5 bases and J by 4 bases; unmatched bases: 13. The length of the CDR3 is 16 residues. CDR1 is SEHNR, CDR2 FQNEAQ, per germline (reference sequence). The CDR3, as DNA: TGTGCCAGCAGCACCCCACAGACAGGGTGGATCACTGAAGCTTTCTTT. Residues: CASSTPQTGWITEAFF.

The CDR3 bases are TGTGCCAGCAGTTACGGGTGGGAGCTGTTTTTT. It specifies CASSYGWELFF. The rearrangement links TRBV6-2 or TRBV6-3 to TRBJ2-2; D unresolved. Germline CDR1 MNHEY, CDR2 SVGEGT. V dropped 2 bases and J dropped 9 bases, with 4 bases sitting between them. The CDR3 has 11 amino acids.

This clonotype came up many times. V is TRBV5-1 and J is TRBJ2-3; no definite D call. Germline V gene sequence: CDR1 SGHRS, CDR2 YFSETQ. The CDR3 totals 14 residues. V was shortened by 1 base and J by 7 bases, with 13 bases between the two germline ends. The CDR3 sequence is CASSLRAETNTQYF. The CDR3 DNA reads TGCGCCAGCAGCTTGCGTGCGGAAACAAATACGCAGTATTTT.

This clonotype was picked up a small number of times. This sequence joins TRBV5-1 and TRBJ2-2; D unclear. Trimming took off 6 bases at V and 2 bases at J, with 8 bases between the two ends. This CDR3 contains 13 residues. Germline CDR1 is SGHRS and CDR2 is YFSETQ. The CDR3: CASTPLNTGELFF. The CDR3 nucleotides read TGCGCCAGCACCCCGTTAAACACCGGGGAGCTGTTTTTT.